This is a list of T cell receptor beta chains from one sample in a study of blood T cell repertoires in COVID-19. Sequencing was performed with immunoSEQ multiplex PCR; in TCRdb, only in-frame clones are kept and a portion is missing. The data show about 74,000 clones, 78% seen once. The specimen sequenced was peripheral blood. The receptors were sampled from a human donor in a cohort sampled during active COVID-19. Both conserved end residues are part of each CDR3. Fields, in order: D gene, V gene, J gene, clone size, CDR3 DNA, CDR3 protein. D genes are given only for firm matches. Size is stated for part of the rows, as once, few or many counts, or as a class when the clone is expanded.

D gene: TRBD2; V gene: TRBV5-4; J gene: TRBJ2-5; clone size: few; CDR3 DNA: TGTGCCAGCAGCTTGGGGGTCGGGAGCGGGAGAGGGGAGACCCAGTACTTC; CDR3 protein: CASSLGVGSGRGETQYF
D gene: -; V gene: TRBV19; J gene: TRBJ1-2; clone size: -; CDR3 DNA: TGTGCCAGTAGTATAGATACCGACAGTGCAGACAACTATGGCTACACCTTC; CDR3 protein: CASSIDTDSADNYGYTF
D gene: -; V gene: TRBV30; J gene: TRBJ1-2; clone size: few; CDR3 DNA: TGTGCCTGGAGTCGTGACAGACCTAAGGGCTACACCTTC; CDR3 protein: CAWSRDRPKGYTF
D gene: -; V gene: TRBV11-2; J gene: TRBJ1-6; clone size: -; CDR3 DNA: TGTGCCAGCAGCTGGGGAGTCGGAGGCTCCTATAATTCACCCCTCCACTTT; CDR3 protein: CASSWGVGGSYNSPLHF
D gene: -; V gene: TRBV27; J gene: TRBJ2-7; clone size: once; CDR3 DNA: TGTGCCAGCAGTTTAAGACGACAGACTGGCTACGAGCAGTACTTC; CDR3 protein: CASSLRRQTGYEQYF
D gene: TRBD1; V gene: TRBV2; J gene: TRBJ1-1; clone size: -; CDR3 DNA: TGTGCCAGCAGCTCGACAGGGACGAACACTGAAGCTTTCTTT; CDR3 protein: CASSSTGTNTEAFF
D gene: TRBD2; V gene: TRBV10-2; J gene: TRBJ2-2; clone size: -; CDR3 DNA: TGCGCCAGCGCGGGACTAGCGGGAGGGACCGGGGAGCTGTTTTTT; CDR3 protein: CASAGLAGGTGELFF
D gene: TRBD2; V gene: TRBV29-1; J gene: TRBJ2-1; clone size: -; CDR3 DNA: TGCAGCGTTGAAACCCGACTAGCAGGGACCTACAATGAGCAGTTCTTC; CDR3 protein: CSVETRLAGTYNEQFF
D gene: -; V gene: TRBV11-3; J gene: TRBJ2-1; clone size: -; CDR3 DNA: TGTGCCAGCAGCTTAGACGGCTCTAGCTCTAATGAGCAGTTCTTC; CDR3 protein: CASSLDGSSSNEQFF
D gene: -; V gene: TRBV7-9; J gene: TRBJ2-1; clone size: -; CDR3 DNA: TGTGCCAGCAGCGACGGGGACTCCCTTTACAATGAGCAGTTCTTC; CDR3 protein: CASSDGDSLYNEQFF
D gene: -; V gene: TRBV9; J gene: TRBJ2-1; clone size: -; CDR3 DNA: TGTGCCAGCAGCGTAGCGCGGGTTCAAGGGGGTGAGCAGTTCTTC; CDR3 protein: CASSVARVQGGEQFF
D gene: TRBD2; V gene: TRBV29-1; J gene: TRBJ2-1; clone size: -; CDR3 DNA: TGCAGCGGTGGTGGGACTAGCGGACACAATGAGCAGTTCTTC; CDR3 protein: CSGGGTSGHNEQFF
D gene: TRBD2; V gene: TRBV30; J gene: TRBJ2-1; clone size: -; CDR3 DNA: TGTGCCTGGAGATTAGCGGGAGTCCACAATGAGCAGTTCTTC; CDR3 protein: CAWRLAGVHNEQFF
D gene: TRBD1; V gene: TRBV19; J gene: TRBJ2-2; clone size: -; CDR3 DNA: TGTGCCAGTAGTATAGATCGGGACAGTAACACACGGGAGCTGTTTTTT; CDR3 protein: CASSIDRDSNTRELFF
D gene: -; V gene: TRBV16; J gene: TRBJ1-2; clone size: -; CDR3 DNA: TGTGCCAGCAGCCCCGGGACAAACCGATATTATGGTGGCTACACCTTC; CDR3 protein: CASSPGTNRYYGGYTF
D gene: -; V gene: TRBV19; J gene: TRBJ1-6; clone size: -; CDR3 DNA: TGTGCCAGTAGGGACGGGGAAAGGAATGTTAATTCACCCCTCCACTTT; CDR3 protein: CASRDGERNVNSPLHF
D gene: TRBD2; V gene: TRBV6-5; J gene: TRBJ2-1; clone size: -; CDR3 DNA: TGTGCCAGCAGTTACGATGGCGGGAGGGCCTACAATGAGCAGTTCTTC; CDR3 protein: CASSYDGGRAYNEQFF
D gene: -; V gene: TRBV5-1; J gene: TRBJ1-4; clone size: -; CDR3 DNA: TGCGCCAGCAGCTTGGAGGGGGGGAATGAAAAACTGTTTTTT; CDR3 protein: CASSLEGGNEKLFF
D gene: -; V gene: TRBV6-2/TRBV6-3; J gene: TRBJ2-7; clone size: -; CDR3 DNA: TGTGCCAGCAGTTACAGCGATACCTACGAGCAGTACTTC; CDR3 protein: CASSYSDTYEQYF
D gene: TRBD1; V gene: TRBV27; J gene: TRBJ2-3; clone size: -; CDR3 DNA: TGTGCCAGCACGGGACAGGGGTTGAGGAATACGCAGTATTTT; CDR3 protein: CASTGQGLRNTQYF
D gene: TRBD1; V gene: TRBV10-3; J gene: TRBJ1-6; clone size: -; CDR3 DNA: TGTGCCATCAGTGAGACGGGGACAGGGGGCGGTAGTAGTTCACCCCTCCACTTT; CDR3 protein: CAISETGTGGGSSSPLHF
D gene: TRBD2; V gene: TRBV7-2; J gene: TRBJ2-7; clone size: few; CDR3 DNA: TGTGCCAGCAGCGAGGGACTAGCGGTCTACGAGCAGTACTTC; CDR3 protein: CASSEGLAVYEQYF
D gene: TRBD1; V gene: TRBV19; J gene: TRBJ1-5; clone size: -; CDR3 DNA: TGTGCCAGTAGTATAAGAAGCGGGACAGGGGGTCAGCCCCAGCATTTT; CDR3 protein: CASSIRSGTGGQPQHF
D gene: -; V gene: TRBV19; J gene: TRBJ1-4; clone size: few; CDR3 DNA: TGTGCCAGTAGTGTGAACAGGAATGAAAAACTGTTTTTT; CDR3 protein: CASSVNRNEKLFF
D gene: TRBD1; V gene: TRBV5-4; J gene: TRBJ1-3; clone size: -; CDR3 DNA: TGTGCCAGCAGCTTCCGGGACAGCGTTCCGGGCACCATATATTTT; CDR3 protein: CASSFRDSVPGTIYF
D gene: TRBD1; V gene: TRBV6-5; J gene: TRBJ2-5; clone size: once; CDR3 DNA: TGTGCCAGCAGTCCCGGGACAGGGGATACGGAGACCCAGTACTTC; CDR3 protein: CASSPGTGDTETQYF
D gene: TRBD1; V gene: TRBV3-1/TRBV3-2; J gene: TRBJ2-3; clone size: -; CDR3 DNA: TGTGCCAGCAGCCAGGGGGACAGACCTCAAAATACGCAGTATTTT; CDR3 protein: CASSQGDRPQNTQYF
D gene: -; V gene: TRBV3-1/TRBV3-2; J gene: TRBJ1-2; clone size: -; CDR3 DNA: TGTGCCAGCAGCCAAGAGGCAGTCTATGGCTACACCTTC; CDR3 protein: CASSQEAVYGYTF
D gene: TRBD2; V gene: TRBV27; J gene: TRBJ2-7; clone size: -; CDR3 DNA: TGTGCCAGCAGTTTCGGTCCTAGCGGCTACGAGCAGTACTTC; CDR3 protein: CASSFGPSGYEQYF
D gene: TRBD1; V gene: TRBV4-3; J gene: TRBJ1-4; clone size: -; CDR3 DNA: TGCGCCAGCAGCCTCCGGGACAGCGAAAAACTGTTTTTT; CDR3 protein: CASSLRDSEKLFF
D gene: TRBD1; V gene: TRBV2; J gene: TRBJ1-3; clone size: once; CDR3 DNA: TGTGCCACAGCGGACAGGCCCTCTGGAAACACCATATATTTT; CDR3 protein: CATADRPSGNTIYF
D gene: -; V gene: TRBV24-1; J gene: TRBJ1-1; clone size: -; CDR3 DNA: TGTGCCACCAGCGCCTCTGGCACAGGGCGAAAAACTGAAGCTTTCTTT; CDR3 protein: CATSASGTGRKTEAFF
D gene: TRBD1; V gene: TRBV19; J gene: TRBJ1-1; clone size: -; CDR3 DNA: TGTGCCAGTAGTATGGAGGGGACAGGTCTCATGAACACTGAAGCTTTCTTT; CDR3 protein: CASSMEGTGLMNTEAFF
D gene: -; V gene: TRBV11-2; J gene: TRBJ2-2; clone size: -; CDR3 DNA: TGTGCCAGCAGCTTAGAATCGGCGAGCGCCGGGGAGCTGTTTTTT; CDR3 protein: CASSLESASAGELFF
D gene: -; V gene: TRBV14; J gene: TRBJ1-4; clone size: few; CDR3 DNA: TGTGCCAGCAGCCAATATTCGGGTAGCGGAAAACTGTTTTTT; CDR3 protein: CASSQYSGSGKLFF
D gene: TRBD1; V gene: TRBV5-6; J gene: TRBJ1-2; clone size: -; CDR3 DNA: TGTGCCAGCAGCTTGGGACAGGGCGTGATGTTTGGCTACACCTTC; CDR3 protein: CASSLGQGVMFGYTF
D gene: -; V gene: TRBV11-3; J gene: TRBJ1-1; clone size: -; CDR3 DNA: TGTGCCAGCAGCTTAGGTGCGACAGATGAAGCTTTCTTT; CDR3 protein: CASSLGATDEAFF
D gene: -; V gene: TRBV4-1; J gene: TRBJ2-7; clone size: -; CDR3 DNA: TGCGCCAGCAGCCAAGATGACATCCTACCCTCCTACGAGCAGTACTTC; CDR3 protein: CASSQDDILPSYEQYF
D gene: -; V gene: TRBV18; J gene: TRBJ2-3; clone size: -; CDR3 DNA: TGTGCCAGCTCACCACCTGTCAGGGCAGATACGCAGTATTTT; CDR3 protein: CASSPPVRADTQYF
D gene: TRBD2; V gene: TRBV5-1; J gene: TRBJ2-1; clone size: -; CDR3 DNA: TGCGCCAGCAGCTTGGGTACTAGCGGGATCTATGAGCAGTTCTTC; CDR3 protein: CASSLGTSGIYEQFF
D gene: -; V gene: TRBV18; J gene: TRBJ2-1; clone size: -; CDR3 DNA: TGTGCCAGCTCACTCCTACCCTCCAACAATGAGCAGTTCTTC; CDR3 protein: CASSLLPSNNEQFF
D gene: -; V gene: TRBV29-1; J gene: TRBJ1-2; clone size: -; CDR3 DNA: TGCAGCGTTGAGGCCACGGGGGGCAGTTGGAGTGGCTACACCTTC; CDR3 protein: CSVEATGGSWSGYTF
D gene: -; V gene: TRBV2; J gene: TRBJ2-7; clone size: -; CDR3 DNA: TGTGCCAGCAGCCGGGGGGAGCAGTACTTC; CDR3 protein: CASSRGEQYF
D gene: -; V gene: TRBV4-3; J gene: TRBJ1-5; clone size: -; CDR3 DNA: TGCGCCAGCAGCCAAGAGGCAGGGATGAATAGCAATCAGCCCCAGCATTTT; CDR3 protein: CASSQEAGMNSNQPQHF
D gene: -; V gene: TRBV19; J gene: TRBJ2-4; clone size: -; CDR3 DNA: TGTGCCAGTAGTACTAGAACAGAGGGAAACATTCAGTACTTC; CDR3 protein: CASSTRTEGNIQYF
D gene: TRBD1; V gene: TRBV25-1; J gene: TRBJ2-7; clone size: -; CDR3 DNA: TGTGCCAGCAGATCGGGACAGGCCTTAGGCAGCTCCTACGAGCAGTACTTC; CDR3 protein: CASRSGQALGSSYEQYF
D gene: TRBD2; V gene: TRBV27; J gene: TRBJ2-1; clone size: -; CDR3 DNA: TGTGCCAGCAGTTCCCCGCGGGTTGAAAGCGGGAGGTCTAGCTCCTACAATGAGCAGTTCTTC; CDR3 protein: CASSSPRVESGRSSSYNEQFF
D gene: TRBD2; V gene: TRBV2; J gene: TRBJ2-3; clone size: -; CDR3 DNA: TGTGCCAGCAGTGACTCCACTAGCGGGGGTAGCACAGATACGCAGTATTTT; CDR3 protein: CASSDSTSGGSTDTQYF
D gene: TRBD1; V gene: TRBV2; J gene: TRBJ1-6; clone size: -; CDR3 DNA: TGTGCCAGCTACAGGGGGCAGAATTCACCCCTCCACTTT; CDR3 protein: CASYRGQNSPLHF
D gene: -; V gene: TRBV6-5; J gene: TRBJ1-2; clone size: -; CDR3 DNA: TGTGCCAGCAGTTTCCGGACGGAGGGTGGCTACACCTTC; CDR3 protein: CASSFRTEGGYTF
D gene: -; V gene: TRBV6-6; J gene: TRBJ2-1; clone size: -; CDR3 DNA: TGTGCCAGCAGCCGTAGCGGCTCGTACAATGAGCAGTTCTTC; CDR3 protein: CASSRSGSYNEQFF
D gene: -; V gene: TRBV29-1; J gene: TRBJ2-6; clone size: few; CDR3 DNA: TGCAGCGCCTTACAGTCTCCCTCTGGGGCCAACGTCCTGACTTTC; CDR3 protein: CSALQSPSGANVLTF
D gene: TRBD1; V gene: TRBV25-1; J gene: TRBJ1-5; clone size: -; CDR3 DNA: TGTGCCAGCAGTGAGACTCCAGGGGGTCAGCCCCAGCATTTT; CDR3 protein: CASSETPGGQPQHF
D gene: -; V gene: TRBV27; J gene: TRBJ1-1; clone size: -; CDR3 DNA: TGTGCCAGCACCTCATTTGGGGGGGGCGGCACTGAAGCTTTCTTT; CDR3 protein: CASTSFGGGGTEAFF
D gene: -; V gene: TRBV6-5; J gene: TRBJ1-2; clone size: -; CDR3 DNA: TGTGCCAGCAGTTACTCGACACAGCTCTATGGCTACACCTTC; CDR3 protein: CASSYSTQLYGYTF
D gene: -; V gene: TRBV6-1; J gene: TRBJ2-1; clone size: -; CDR3 DNA: TGTGCCAGCAGTGAAGTTTTTTCAGGGCGATCTGAGCAGTTCTTC; CDR3 protein: CASSEVFSGRSEQFF
D gene: -; V gene: TRBV2; J gene: TRBJ2-7; clone size: -; CDR3 DNA: TGTGCCAGCAGTGAAGGGCTAGCGTCCTACTACGAGCAGTACTTC; CDR3 protein: CASSEGLASYYEQYF
D gene: -; V gene: TRBV5-1; J gene: TRBJ1-1; clone size: -; CDR3 DNA: TGCGCCAGCAGCTTGGAGGGGCCGGGTAACACTGAAGCTTTCTTT; CDR3 protein: CASSLEGPGNTEAFF
D gene: TRBD1; V gene: TRBV28; J gene: TRBJ1-5; clone size: -; CDR3 DNA: TGTGCCAGCAGTTCAACTGGACAGGGGCGTCAGCCCCAGCATTTT; CDR3 protein: CASSSTGQGRQPQHF